A single sample gave rise to the 21 T cell receptor beta chains below, sequenced in a study of patients and donors after allogeneic stem cell transplantation. Each CDR3 protein is one row after TCRdb ran MiXCR on the RT-PCR reads. The sample contains about a million distinct CDR3 sequences, under 20% of which appear only once. The sample taken for sequencing was blood, either unsorted or a sorted T cell fraction (not recorded which). All receptors come from a human donor who was either an allogeneic HSCT recipient or a stem cell or donor lymphocyte infusion donor (not recorded which). It is not recorded whose cells these are; they may come from a transplant donor.

The chain uses TRBV6-5 and TRBJ2-1, with D possibly matching TRBD1 (6 bases). Germline V lookup: CDR1 MNHEY, CDR2 SVGAGI. V lost 2 bases and J 4 bases, leaving 18 bases between the germline ends. The CDR3 has 17 residues. DNA of the CDR3: TGTGCCAGCAGTTACAAAAGTAGGGGACACAGATACAATGAGCAGTTCTTC. Amino acid sequence: CASSYKSRGHRYNEQFF.

The rearrangement joins TRBV7-2 to TRBJ2-6; no clear D. The CDR3 has 16 amino acids. The germline V gene has CDR1 SGHTA and CDR2 FQGNSA. Trimming stripped 1 base from V and 0 bases from J, with 7 bases between. The CDR3 DNA reads TGTGCCAGCAGCTTAGACCGGTCCTCTGGGGCCAACGTCCTGACTTTC. Translation gives CASSLDRSSGANVLTF.

The chain combines TRBV12-3 or TRBV12-4 with TRBJ2-5, with TRBD2 as a possible D gene (6 bases). There are 15 residues in the CDR3. Trimming took 5 bases from V and 5 from J, leaving 18 bases between them. The CDR3 is CASSPEVAARETQYF. CDR3 coding DNA: TGTGCCAGCAGTCCGGAGGTAGCGGCAAGGGAGACCCAGTACTTC.

For this clonotype: Germline and junction disagree at one end, which may indicate a read error. The V call is TRBV2, the J call TRBJ2-7, with D possibly TRBD1 on 5 matching bases. The CDR3 is 12 amino acids. CDR1 and CDR2 from the germline V gene are SNHLY and FYNNEI. The CDR3 bases are TGTGCCAGCAGTGAAGAGGGGATAGTCGGTGGCTTC. Its translation: CASSEEGIVGGF. The full variable domain, completed using reference TRBV2 and TRBJ2-7, is EPEVTQTPSHQVTQMGQEVILRCVPISNHLYFYWYRQILGQKVEFLVSFYNNEISEKSEIFDDQFSVERPDGSNFTLKIRSTKLEDSAMYFCASSEEGIVGGFGPGTRLTVT.

This clonotype has only a few counts. The chain employs TRBV20-1 and TRBJ2-3; D is undetermined. This CDR3 has 12 residues. Trimming shortened V by 0 bases and J by 4 bases, and 5 bases separated the two germline ends. Germline V gene data show CDR1 as DFQATT and CDR2 as SNEGSKA (reference sequence). CDR3 sequence reads: CSARDGPDTQYF. In DNA, the CDR3 is TGCAGTGCTAGAGATGGGCCAGATACGCAGTATTTT.

The V gene is TRBV7-3, the J gene TRBJ2-1; the D call may be TRBD1 or TRBD2 (7 bases each). Trimming pared 1 base from V and 6 bases from J, leaving 16 bases between. The CDR3 has 16 residues. Germline values: CDR1 SGHTA, CDR2 FQGTGA. The CDR3 bases are TGTGCCAGCAGCTTAAAGGCGGGGGCAGGGGGCAATGAGCAGTTCTTC. It encodes CASSLKAGAGGNEQFF.

The V gene is TRBV24-1, the J gene TRBJ2-5; maybe TRBD2 (6 bases). CDR1 KGHDR and CDR2 SFDVKD come from the germline V gene. Trimming pared 3 bases from V and 6 bases from J, leaving 13 bases between. The CDR3 has 14 amino acids. The CDR3 is CATSDPAGGKTQYF. The CDR3 DNA sequence: TGTGCCACCAGTGATCCCGCCGGGGGAAAGACCCAGTACTTC.

CDR3 nucleotide sequence: TGCGCCAGCAGCGGCGGGGGCCGCTACAATGAGCAGTTCTTC. This gives the protein CASSGGGRYNEQFF. The chain uses TRBV4-1 and TRBJ2-1; a weak D match, TRBD2 (7 bases). Germline assignment: CDR1 MGHRA and CDR2 YSYEKL. The CDR3 length is 14 residues. Deletions cut 5 bases from V and 3 bases from J, with 11 bases between.

This clonotype was seen repeatedly, ten times or more. The chain couples TRBV12-3 or TRBV12-4 to TRBJ1-1; tentatively, D is TRBD1 (5 bases). Trimming cost V 5 bases and J 3 bases, with 10 bases left between them. The length of the CDR3 is 13 residues. The CDR3 protein is CASSQGLDTEAFF. The CDR3 DNA is TGTGCCAGCAGTCAGGGTTTAGACACTGAAGCTTTCTTT.

For the CDR3, the DNA is TGTGCCAGCAGCCAACTAGCGGGGGGACCTAACACCGGGGAGCTGTTTTTT. The encoded protein is CASSQLAGGPNTGELFF. The chain employs TRBV6-2 or TRBV6-3 and TRBJ2-2; the match to TRBD2 covers 12 bases. Germline V CDR1 and CDR2: MNHEY, SVGEGT. V shed 6 bases and J 2 bases; nucleotides not matched to a gene: 7. The CDR3 extends over 17 amino acids.

This clonotype was seen repeatedly, ten times or more. This chain links TRBV18 with TRBJ1-2; no clear D. The CDR3 runs 13 residues. With 1 base removed from V and 3 bases from J, the gap between germline ends came to 6 bases. Germline V CDR1 and CDR2: KGHSH, LQKENI. In DNA form, the CDR3 reads TGTGCCAGCTCACCACAGGCAGACTATGGCTACACCTTC. This codes for CASSPQADYGYTF.

CDR3 nucleotides: TGTGCCAGCAGTTACCCCGGGGCCACTAACACTGAAGCTTTCTTT. Translating it yields CASSYPGATNTEAFF. The chain recombines TRBV6-5 with TRBJ1-1, with D perhaps TRBD1 (5 bases). The germline CDR1 and CDR2 sequences are MNHEY and SVGAGI. The CDR3 covers 15 residues. V lost 2 bases to trimming and J lost 2 bases, with 12 bases between them.

V gene TRBV4-3 combines with J gene TRBJ2-7; D tentatively reads TRBD1 or TRBD2 (5 bases each). The CDR3 is 14 amino acids. V lost 0 bases to trimming and J lost 5 bases, with 11 bases between them. Germline V lookup: CDR1 LGHNA, CDR2 YSLEER. The CDR3 is CASSQEGPRNEQYF. CDR3 DNA: TGCGCCAGCAGCCAAGAGGGACCTAGGAACGAGCAGTACTTC.

This clonotype showed up just a few times. CDR3 coding DNA: TGCGCCAGCAGCTTGGCCGACCCAAGAACTGAAGCTTTCTTT. It specifies CASSLADPRTEAFF. The chain employs TRBV5-1 and TRBJ1-1, with D unclear. The germline V and J ends were trimmed by 0 bases and 5 bases, with 11 bases remaining between them. Germline V gene data show CDR1 as SGHRS and CDR2 as YFSETQ. The CDR3 extends over 14 amino acids.

For this clonotype: A clone one base away is much larger, so this may be a read error. The CDR3, as DNA: TGTGCCAGCAGAGGGGGCGATGAGCAGTTCTTC. Residues: CASRGGDEQFF. The gene calls are TRBV21-1 and TRBJ2-1; the listed D gene, TRBD1, was not tested against the DNA. TRBV21-1 is a pseudogene. The CDR3 totals 11 residues.

This clonotype was observed a handful of times. The gene calls are TRBV7-9 and TRBJ2-1; 7 positions agree with TRBD2. V gave up 3 bases and J gave up 4 bases; unmatched junction bases: 9. The CDR3 contains 16 residues. Germline V gene data show CDR1 as SEHNR and CDR2 as FQNEAQ (reference sequence). The chain's CDR3 is CASSLPGTNLYNEQFF. CDR3 nucleotide sequence: TGTGCCAGCAGCTTGCCCGGGACTAACCTTTACAATGAGCAGTTCTTC. The full variable domain, rest sourced from reference TRBV7-9 and TRBJ2-1, is DTGVSQNPRHKITKRGQNVTFRCDPISEHNRLYWYRQTLGQGPEFLTYFQNEAQLEKSRLLSDRFSAERPKGSFSTLEIQRTEQGDSAMYLCASSLPGTNLYNEQFFGPGTRLTVL.

This clonotype occurred a few times. The chain uses TRBV5-5 and TRBJ2-7; D unclear. The CDR3 contains 15 residues. Looked up from germline, CDR1 is SGHKS and CDR2 is YYEKEE (reference sequence). The V end lost 0 bases, the J end lost 4 bases, and 14 bases lay between the germline ends. CDR3 loop: CASSLANPGRYEQYF. CDR3 sequence (DNA): TGTGCCAGCAGCTTGGCGAATCCGGGCCGGTACGAGCAGTACTTC.

CDR3: CASSRLGQGSEAFF. The DNA for the CDR3 is TGTGCCAGCAGCCGTTTGGGACAGGGCTCTGAAGCTTTCTTT. The V call is TRBV7-2, the J call TRBJ1-1; 9 bases are shared with TRBD1. V lost 5 bases to trimming and J lost 6 bases; unmatched junction nucleotides: 7. The length of the CDR3 is 14 residues. The V gene's germline CDR1 is SGHTA and CDR2 FQGNSA.

The chain is built from TRBV30 and TRBJ1-5; D call uncertain. CDR3 length equals 13 residues. From germline, CDR1 is GTSNPN and CDR2 SVGIG (reference sequence). Trimming removed 2 bases from V and 6 bases from J, with 11 bases in between. The CDR3 region has the DNA TGTGCCTGGAGTATCGACCGGAGTCAGCCCCAGCATTTT. The encoded protein is CAWSIDRSQPQHF.

The V gene is TRBV20-1, the J gene TRBJ2-3; D gene ambiguous. The CDR3 sequence is 16 residues long. Germline CDR1 reads DFQATT; CDR2 reads SNEGSKA (reference sequence). V was pared by 0 bases and J by 0 bases, with 13 bases between. In DNA form, the CDR3 reads TGCAGTGCTAGAGATAGGGCAGGAACTAGCACAGATACGCAGTATTTT. It is translated as CSARDRAGTSTDTQYF.

The chain combines TRBV6-2 or TRBV6-3 with TRBJ2-5; 8 nucleotides line up with TRBD2. V lost 0 bases and J lost 5; bases outside the gene matches: 8. The CDR3 length is 16 residues. Germline V gene sequence: CDR1 MNHEY, CDR2 SVGEGT. The CDR3 DNA is TGTGCCAGCAGTTACTCCCGGGGGGGCCTTTTGGAGACCCAGTACTTC. This gives the protein CASSYSRGGLLETQYF.